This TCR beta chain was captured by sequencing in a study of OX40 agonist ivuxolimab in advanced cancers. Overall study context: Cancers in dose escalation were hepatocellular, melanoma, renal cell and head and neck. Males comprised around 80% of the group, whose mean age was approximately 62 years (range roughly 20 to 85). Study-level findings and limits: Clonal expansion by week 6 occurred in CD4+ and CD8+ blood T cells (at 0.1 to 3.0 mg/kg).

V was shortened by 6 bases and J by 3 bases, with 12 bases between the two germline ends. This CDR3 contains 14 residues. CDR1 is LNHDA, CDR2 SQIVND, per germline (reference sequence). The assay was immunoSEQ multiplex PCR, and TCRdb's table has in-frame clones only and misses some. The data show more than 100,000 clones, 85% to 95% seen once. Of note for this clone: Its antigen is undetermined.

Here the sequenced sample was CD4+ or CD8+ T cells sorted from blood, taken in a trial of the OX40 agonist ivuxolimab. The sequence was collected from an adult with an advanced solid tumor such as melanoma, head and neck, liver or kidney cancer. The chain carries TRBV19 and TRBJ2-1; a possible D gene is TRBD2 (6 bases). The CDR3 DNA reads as TGTGCCAGTAGCCGGGAGCTAGTCTACAATGAGCAGTTCTTC. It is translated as CASSRELVYNEQFF.